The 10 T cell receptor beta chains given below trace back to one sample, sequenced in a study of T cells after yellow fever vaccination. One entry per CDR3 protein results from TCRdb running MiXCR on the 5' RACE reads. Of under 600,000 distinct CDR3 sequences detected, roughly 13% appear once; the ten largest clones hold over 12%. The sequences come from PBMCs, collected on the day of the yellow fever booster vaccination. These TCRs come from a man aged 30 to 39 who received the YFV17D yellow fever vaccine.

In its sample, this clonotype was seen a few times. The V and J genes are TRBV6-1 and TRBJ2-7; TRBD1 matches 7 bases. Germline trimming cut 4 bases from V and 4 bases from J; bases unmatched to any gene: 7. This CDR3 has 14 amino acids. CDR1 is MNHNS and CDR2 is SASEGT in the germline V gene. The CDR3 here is CASSVRQGTYEQYF. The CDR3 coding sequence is TGTGCCAGCAGTGTCCGACAGGGCACATACGAGCAGTACTTC.

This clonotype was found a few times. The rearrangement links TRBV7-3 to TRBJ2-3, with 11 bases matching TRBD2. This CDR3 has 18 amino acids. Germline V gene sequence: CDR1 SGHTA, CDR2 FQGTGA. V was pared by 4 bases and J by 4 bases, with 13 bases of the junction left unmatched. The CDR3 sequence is CASSSPPVLAGVADTQYF. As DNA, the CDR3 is TGTGCCAGCAGCTCCCCCCCGGTACTAGCGGGAGTAGCAGATACGCAGTATTTT. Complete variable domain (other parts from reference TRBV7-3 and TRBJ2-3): GAGVSQTPSNKVTEKGKYVELRCDPISGHTALYWYRQSLGQGPEFLIYFQGTGAADDSGLPNDRFFAVRPEGSVSTLKIQRTERGDSAVYLCASSSPPVLAGVADTQYFGPGTRLTVL.

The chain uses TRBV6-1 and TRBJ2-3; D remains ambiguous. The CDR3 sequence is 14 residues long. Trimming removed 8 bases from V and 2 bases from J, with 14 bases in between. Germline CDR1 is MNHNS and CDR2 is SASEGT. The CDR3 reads CASGVDLVTDTQYF. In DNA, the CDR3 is TGTGCCAGCGGGGTCGACTTGGTCACAGATACGCAGTATTTT.

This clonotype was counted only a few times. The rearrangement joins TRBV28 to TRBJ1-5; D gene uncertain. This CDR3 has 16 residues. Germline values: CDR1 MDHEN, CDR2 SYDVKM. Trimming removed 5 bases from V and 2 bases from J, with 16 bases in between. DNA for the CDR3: TGTGCCAGCAGTCCCCCCGTCGGCTCACGCAATCAGCCCCAGCATTTT. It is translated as CASSPPVGSRNQPQHF.

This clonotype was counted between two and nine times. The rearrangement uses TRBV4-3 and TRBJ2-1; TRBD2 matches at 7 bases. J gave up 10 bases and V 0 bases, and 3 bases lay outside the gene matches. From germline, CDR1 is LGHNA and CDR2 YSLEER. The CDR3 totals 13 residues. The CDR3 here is CASSQETGGEQFF. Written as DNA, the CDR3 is TGCGCCAGCAGCCAAGAAACGGGAGGAGAGCAGTTCTTC.

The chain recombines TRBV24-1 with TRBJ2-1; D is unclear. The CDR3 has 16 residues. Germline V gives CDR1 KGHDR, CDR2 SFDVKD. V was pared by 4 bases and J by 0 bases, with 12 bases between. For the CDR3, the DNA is TGTGCCACCAGTGACGCAGGACGTAGCTCCTACAATGAGCAGTTCTTC. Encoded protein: CATSDAGRSSYNEQFF.

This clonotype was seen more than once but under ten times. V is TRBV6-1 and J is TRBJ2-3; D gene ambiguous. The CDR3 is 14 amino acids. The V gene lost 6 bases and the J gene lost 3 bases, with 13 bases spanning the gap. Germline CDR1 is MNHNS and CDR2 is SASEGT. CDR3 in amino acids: CASSPPLGTDTQYF. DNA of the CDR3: TGTGCCAGCAGCCCCCCTTTGGGGACAGATACGCAGTATTTT.

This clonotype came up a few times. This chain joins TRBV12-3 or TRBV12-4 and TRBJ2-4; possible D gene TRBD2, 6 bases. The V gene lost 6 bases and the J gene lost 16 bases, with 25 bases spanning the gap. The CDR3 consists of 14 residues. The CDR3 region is CASSFSGTGLEIYF. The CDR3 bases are TGTGCCAGCAGCTTCTCCGGGACTGGGCTAGAAATTTACTTC.

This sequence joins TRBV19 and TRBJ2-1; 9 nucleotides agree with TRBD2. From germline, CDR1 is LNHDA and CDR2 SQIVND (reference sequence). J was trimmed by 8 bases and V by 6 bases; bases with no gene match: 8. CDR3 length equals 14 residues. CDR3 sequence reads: CASSLAGVSYEQFF. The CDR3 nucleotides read TGTGCCAGTAGCTTAGCGGGAGTCTCCTATGAGCAGTTCTTC.

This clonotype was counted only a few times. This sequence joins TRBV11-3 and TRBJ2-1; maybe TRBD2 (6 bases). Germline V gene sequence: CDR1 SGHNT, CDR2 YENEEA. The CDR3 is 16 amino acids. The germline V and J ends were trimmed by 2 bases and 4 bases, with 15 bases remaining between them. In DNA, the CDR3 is TGTGCCAGCAGCTTAAGGGTTTCGCGGGAATACAATGAGCAGTTCTTC. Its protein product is CASSLRVSREYNEQFF. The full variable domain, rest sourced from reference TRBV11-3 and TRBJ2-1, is EAGVVQSPRYKIIEKKQPVAFWCNPISGHNTLYWYLQNLGQGPELLIRYENEEAVDDSQLPKDRFSAERLKGVDSTLKIQPAELGDSAVYLCASSLRVSREYNEQFFGPGTRLTVL.